These T cell receptor beta chains were read from a single sample in a study of beta chain features in type 1 diabetes. TCRdb's copy holds only in-frame clones and misses some; the assay was immunoSEQ multiplex PCR. The sample consists of 350,000 to 450,000 clones, around 13% of them appearing once. Sequenced sample: naive CD4+ T cells from blood. The receptors come from a young man in good health. The CDR3 runs from the conserved cysteine through the conserved F or W. The D gene is left open where the match is weak. Rows may omit the clone size; those that give it use once, few, many or a size class.

.,TRBV9,TRBJ1-1,.,CASSVNVGTNTEAFF,TGTGCCAGCAGCGTAAACGTCGGGACGAACACTGAAGCTTTCTTT
.,TRBV2,TRBJ2-1,few,CASLRGIQNNEQFF,TGTGCCAGCCTGAGGGGAATACAAAACAATGAGCAGTTCTTC
.,TRBV18,TRBJ1-1,.,CASSLRGPQNYMNTEAFF,TGTGCCAGCTCTCTTCGAGGACCGCAGAACTACATGAACACTGAAGCTTTCTTT
TRBD2,TRBV29-1,TRBJ2-1,.,CSVGDGGSSYNEQFF,TGCAGCGTTGGGGATGGCGGGAGCTCCTACAATGAGCAGTTCTTC
.,TRBV13,TRBJ2-5,.,CASSPGAQETQYF,TGTGCCAGCAGCCCAGGAGCCCAAGAGACCCAGTACTTC
.,TRBV18,TRBJ1-1,.,CASSPGRNTEAFF,TGTGCCAGCTCACCCGGGAGGAACACTGAAGCTTTCTTT
.,TRBV2,TRBJ1-4,few,CASSEYRDQLFF,TGTGCCAGCAGTGAATATAGAGATCAACTGTTTTTT
TRBD2,TRBV7-2,TRBJ2-1,few,CASSERLAGGPGEQFF,TGTGCCAGCAGCGAAAGACTAGCGGGAGGGCCAGGTGAGCAGTTCTTC
.,TRBV7-2,TRBJ1-4,few,CASRPSGVEEKLFF,TGTGCCAGCAGGCCCTCAGGGGTCGAGGAAAAACTGTTTTTT
.,TRBV7-6,TRBJ2-1,.,CASSLAAGNGFRGGNNEQFF,TGTGCCAGCAGCTTAGCAGCCGGGAACGGCTTCCGCGGGGGCAACAATGAGCAGTTCTTC
.,TRBV7-2,TRBJ1-1,.,CASSLTGNTEAFF,TGTGCCAGCAGCTTAACAGGGAACACTGAAGCTTTCTTT
TRBD1,TRBV30,TRBJ1-1,few,CAWGRDRGRTEAFF,TGTGCCTGGGGAAGAGACAGGGGAAGGACTGAAGCTTTCTTT
TRBD2,TRBV30,TRBJ2-5,.,CAWSVTSLRETQYF,TGTGCCTGGAGTGTGACTAGCCTCCGGGAGACCCAGTACTTC
.,TRBV30,TRBJ2-5,few,CAWSLRMGETQYF,TGTGCCTGGAGCTTGAGGATGGGGGAGACCCAGTACTTC
TRBD2,TRBV6-1,TRBJ2-5,few,CASTASGGAETQYF,TGTGCCAGCACGGCGTCGGGAGGGGCAGAGACCCAGTACTTC
.,TRBV29-1,TRBJ1-2,few,CSIRTTNYGYTF,TGCAGCATCCGGACAACTAACTATGGCTACACCTTC
TRBD1,TRBV5-1,TRBJ2-7,few,CASSLRTGRSHEQYF,TGCGCCAGCAGCCTCCGGACAGGGAGATCCCACGAGCAGTACTTC
.,TRBV14,TRBJ1-1,.,CASSQDRGAAEAFF,TGTGCCAGCAGCCAAGATCGAGGGGCTGCGGAAGCTTTCTTT
.,TRBV29-1,TRBJ1-1,few,CSVGGRLNTEAFF,TGCAGCGTTGGGGGACGGTTGAACACTGAAGCTTTCTTT
TRBD2,TRBV9,TRBJ2-1,.,CASSTTGTSGRDPDNEQFF,TGTGCCAGCAGTACTACCGGGACTAGCGGGAGGGATCCTGACAATGAGCAGTTCTTC
.,TRBV25-1,TRBJ1-4,few,CASSDLAVPNEKLFF,TGTGCCAGCAGTGATTTGGCAGTTCCCAATGAAAAACTGTTTTTT
.,TRBV7-2,TRBJ2-3,few,CASSTGPLDTQYF,TGTGCCAGCAGCACGGGACCCTTGGATACGCAGTATTTT
.,TRBV7-2,TRBJ2-5,.,CASSLGASQETQYF,TGTGCCAGCAGCTTAGGCGCGTCCCAAGAGACCCAGTACTTC
.,TRBV2,TRBJ2-5,few,CASSLRGLETQYF,TGTGCCAGCAGCTTGCGGGGGCTTGAGACCCAGTACTTC
.,TRBV30,TRBJ2-6,few,CAWSGANVLTF,TGTGCCTGGAGTGGCGCCAACGTCCTGACTTTC
TRBD1,TRBV19,TRBJ2-1,.,CASSPDRGYNEQFF,TGTGCCAGTAGTCCGGACAGGGGCTACAATGAGCAGTTCTTC
.,TRBV4-3,TRBJ2-3,few,CASSQVEGASTDTQYF,TGCGCCAGCAGCCAAGTTGAGGGAGCTAGCACAGATACGCAGTATTTT
.,TRBV10-3,TRBJ2-1,few,CAIGGGNEQFF,TGTGCCATCGGAGGGGGCAATGAGCAGTTCTTC
.,TRBV7-8,TRBJ2-3,.,CASSLASGTDTQYF,TGTGCCAGCAGCTTAGCTTCGGGCACAGATACGCAGTATTTT
.,TRBV5-6,TRBJ2-3,.,CASTNGDTQYF,TGTGCCAGCACCAACGGGGATACGCAGTATTTT
.,TRBV7-2,TRBJ2-1,.,CASSLYGRGEQFF,TGTGCCAGCAGCTTATATGGCCGAGGTGAGCAGTTCTTC
.,TRBV29-1,TRBJ1-1,few,CSVVRQNEAFF,TGCAGCGTCGTAAGACAGAACGAAGCTTTCTTT
.,TRBV11-3,TRBJ2-6,few,CASSRNTVFGANVLTF,TGTGCCAGCAGCCGAAATACGGTTTTTGGGGCCAACGTCCTGACTTTC
.,TRBV11-2,TRBJ2-7,few,CASRIETVTYEQYF,TGTGCCAGCAGAATAGAAACCGTCACCTACGAGCAGTACTTC
.,TRBV7-8,TRBJ2-1,.,CASSLKRLVVNEQFF,TGTGCCAGCAGCTTAAAGCGCCTTGTCGTAAATGAGCAGTTCTTC
.,TRBV7-2,TRBJ1-3,few,CASSPYRLISGNTIYF,TGTGCCAGCAGCCCTTACAGGCTTATCTCTGGAAACACCATATATTTT
.,TRBV4-3,TRBJ1-4,.,CASSQGNRANEKLFF,TGCGCCAGCAGCCAAGGGAACAGGGCTAATGAAAAACTGTTTTTT
TRBD2,TRBV7-9,TRBJ2-3,few,CASSWGAGGTDTQYF,TGTGCCAGCAGCTGGGGAGCGGGAGGCACAGATACGCAGTATTTT
.,TRBV5-4,TRBJ1-1,.,CASSQTSNTEAFF,TGTGCCAGCAGCCAGACATCGAACACTGAAGCTTTCTTT
.,TRBV5-6,TRBJ2-5,many,CASSFQETQYF,TGTGCCAGCAGCTTCCAAGAGACCCAGTACTTC
.,TRBV19,TRBJ2-7,.,CASSFASGRYEQYF,TGTGCCAGTAGTTTCGCCAGCGGACGATACGAGCAGTACTTC
.,TRBV7-3,TRBJ2-3,.,CASSLLVGGGTDTQYF,TGTGCCAGCAGCTTATTGGTGGGCGGTGGCACAGATACGCAGTATTTT
.,TRBV5-6,TRBJ2-3,few,CASSLTPDTQYF,TGTGCCAGCAGCTTGACCCCAGATACGCAGTATTTT
.,TRBV7-2,TRBJ2-5,few,CASSPSTGGQTQYF,TGTGCCAGCAGCCCATCTACCGGGGGGCAGACCCAGTACTTC
.,TRBV7-2,TRBJ1-2,.,CASRFTGTEGYTF,TGTGCCAGCAGGTTCACAGGTACTGAAGGCTACACCTTC
.,TRBV7-9,TRBJ2-5,.,CASSLVGGETQYF,TGTGCCAGCAGCTTAGTAGGAGGGGAGACCCAGTACTTC
.,TRBV7-2,TRBJ2-3,.,CASSLGPSTDTQYF,TGTGCCAGCAGCTTAGGTCCCAGCACAGATACGCAGTATTTT
.,TRBV10-3,TRBJ2-5,few,CAIRGDSETQYF,TGTGCCATCAGGGGGGATTCGGAGACCCAGTACTTC
.,TRBV7-8,TRBJ2-5,few,CASSFRGEFQETQYF,TGTGCCAGCAGCTTCAGGGGGGAGTTTCAAGAGACCCAGTACTTC
.,TRBV4-1,TRBJ1-1,.,CASSLEGRNTEAFF,TGCGCCAGCAGCCTCGAGGGAAGGAACACTGAAGCTTTCTTT
.,TRBV7-2,TRBJ2-3,once,CASSLDVPDTQYF,TGTGCCAGCAGCTTAGATGTGCCAGATACGCAGTATTTT
.,TRBV7-2,TRBJ2-3,.,CASSLIGRGTDTQYF,TGTGCCAGCAGCTTAATTGGTAGAGGGACGGATACGCAGTATTTT
.,TRBV7-2,TRBJ1-1,.,CASSLAGGWTEAFF,TGTGCCAGCAGCTTAGCAGGGGGTTGGACTGAAGCTTTCTTT